The 20 T cell receptor beta chains below were found in one sample sequenced in a study of blood T cell repertoires in COVID-19. Assay: immunoSEQ multiplex PCR; the TCRdb copy retains only in-frame clones and omits some. Among approximately 300,000 clones listed, nearly 90% were seen once. The sample was PBMCs or T cells enriched from blood (not recorded which). Receptor source: a young woman with acute COVID-19.

The CDR3 sequence is CATSALPRNQPQHF. The DNA of the CDR3 is TGTGCCACCAGCGCCCTACCCCGAAATCAGCCCCAGCATTTT. This chain joins TRBV15 and TRBJ1-5; D remains unclear. Germline CDR1 is LNHNV and CDR2 is YYDKDF (reference sequence). Deletions cut 5 bases from V and 4 bases from J, with 12 bases between. This CDR3 is built from 14 residues.

The rearrangement links TRBV2 to TRBJ1-1; D gene unclear. V lost 8 bases to trimming and J lost 2 bases, with 18 bases between them. The germline gives CDR1 SNHLY, CDR2 FYNNEI. This CDR3 contains 15 residues. The CDR3 region is CASEESLAFNTEAFF. The CDR3 DNA reads as TGTGCCAGCGAGGAATCCCTAGCTTTTAACACTGAAGCTTTCTTT. The complete variable domain, with remaining parts taken from reference TRBV2 and TRBJ1-1, reads EPEVTQTPSHQVTQMGQEVILRCVPISNHLYFYWYRQILGQKVEFLVSFYNNEISEKSEIFDDQFSVERPDGSNFTLKIRSTKLEDSAMYFCASEESLAFNTEAFFGQGTRLTVV.

The genes are TRBV19 and TRBJ2-5; TRBD1 matches 8 bases. V lost 4 bases, J lost 8 bases, and 12 bases stayed unmatched. Germline CDR1 is LNHDA and CDR2 is SQIVND (reference sequence). The CDR3 spans 15 residues. The CDR3 loop reads CASSTPRQGSRTQYF. In DNA form, the CDR3 reads TGTGCCAGTAGTACCCCTCGACAGGGGTCAAGAACCCAGTACTTC.

J is TRBJ1-5 and V is TRBV7-9; a weak D match, TRBD1 (6 bases). Per germline, CDR1 SEHNR and CDR2 FQNEAQ (reference sequence). V shed 1 base and J shed 5 bases, with 12 bases lying between them. CDR3 length equals 15 residues. The CDR3 nucleotides are TGTGCCAGCAGCTTAGGAGGGGGAGTGGATCAGCCCCAGCATTTT. Translation gives CASSLGGGVDQPQHF.

This clone has more than one count but fewer than ten. The chain employs TRBV19 and TRBJ1-5, with D possibly matching TRBD1 (5 bases). CDR1 and CDR2 from the germline V gene are LNHDA and SQIVND (reference sequence). The CDR3 contains 16 residues. The V gene lost 5 bases and the J gene lost 4 bases, with 18 bases spanning the gap. The CDR3, as DNA: TGTGCCAGTAGTGCCTCGCAGGGCTTTCCGAATCAGCCCCAGCATTTT. As protein: CASSASQGFPNQPQHF.

V usage is TRBV4-1 and J usage is TRBJ2-2, with 7 bases aligning to TRBD2. This CDR3 spans 16 amino acids. Germline assignment: CDR1 MGHRA and CDR2 YSYEKL. V trimming: 1 base; J trimming: 1 base; junction bases outside the gene matches: 3. This CDR3 is CASSQGLAGNTGELFF. The CDR3 region has the DNA TGCGCCAGCAGCCAAGGATTAGCGGGGAACACCGGGGAGCTGTTTTTT.

The J gene is TRBJ2-1, the V gene TRBV7-2, with TRBD2 as a possible D gene (6 bases). Germline assignment: CDR1 SGHTA and CDR2 FQGNSA. The CDR3 sequence is 16 residues long. V dropped 2 bases and J dropped 0 bases, with 11 bases sitting between them. The CDR3 nucleotides read TGTGCCAGCAGCTTATCAGGGAGGAGCTCCTACAATGAGCAGTTCTTC. It translates to CASSLSGRSSYNEQFF.

V is TRBV19 and J is TRBJ2-6, with D perhaps matching TRBD2 (7 bases). Trimming removed 6 bases at V and 0 bases at J, with 15 bases between. This CDR3 region has 17 residues. From germline, CDR1 is LNHDA and CDR2 SQIVND (reference sequence). CDR3 sequence reads: CASRHGGLSSGANVLTF. CDR3 coding DNA: TGTGCCAGTAGGCACGGGGGGCTCAGCTCTGGGGCCAACGTCCTGACTTTC.

The chain carries TRBV28 and TRBJ2-7; D is undetermined. V dropped 6 bases and J dropped 2 bases, with 11 bases sitting between them. CDR1 MDHEN and CDR2 SYDVKM come from the germline V gene. This CDR3 is built from 13 residues. The CDR3 coding sequence is TGTGCCAGCAGAGAAAGTAAGCCCTACGAGCAGTACTTC. It specifies CASRESKPYEQYF.

The rearrangement joins TRBV12-3 or TRBV12-4 to TRBJ1-2; D is unresolved. The CDR3 has 11 amino acids. Trimming took 6 bases from V and 12 from J, leaving 14 bases between them. CDR3 sequence: CASSARSGDTF. CDR3 bases: TGTGCCAGCAGCGCGAGGTCGGGAGACACCTTC.

The chain joins TRBV28 to TRBJ2-5, with D perhaps TRBD2 (5 bases). Trimming removed 6 bases at V and 1 base at J, with 9 bases between. Germline-derived CDR1 and CDR2 are MDHEN and SYDVKM. This CDR3 comprises 13 residues. The DNA of the CDR3 is TGTGCCAGCAGGAACGGGATCCAAGAGACCCAGTACTTC. Protein product: CASRNGIQETQYF.

The rearrangement joins TRBV9 to TRBJ2-1; 16 bases map to TRBD2. CDR3 length: 15 amino acids. CDR1 SGDLS and CDR2 YYNGEE come from the germline V gene. The V and J ends lost 5 bases and 6 bases, in that order; junction bases with no gene match: 2. The CDR3 loop reads CASSGTSGRANEQFF. The CDR3 DNA is TGTGCCAGCAGTGGGACTAGCGGGAGGGCCAATGAGCAGTTCTTC.

There are a few counts of this clone. J is TRBJ2-7 and V is TRBV4-2; tentative D call: TRBD2 (6 bases). V shed 1 base and J shed 0 bases, with 13 bases lying between them. This CDR3 comprises 16 residues. Per germline, CDR1 LGHNA and CDR2 YNFKEQ. The CDR3 region is CASSQGASESSYEQYF. In nucleotides, the CDR3 is TGTGCCAGCAGCCAAGGGGCTAGCGAGAGCTCCTACGAGCAGTACTTC.

V is TRBV5-1 and J is TRBJ1-1; 7 bases are a match to TRBD1. Unmatched junction bases numbered 7, after V lost 5 bases and J lost 9 bases. The CDR3 has 12 amino acids. Germline-derived CDR1 and CDR2 are SGHRS and YFSETQ. CDR3 in amino acids: CASRSGTAKAFF. In DNA form, the CDR3 reads TGCGCCAGCAGATCGGGGACAGCTAAAGCTTTCTTT.

The V call is TRBV20-1, the J call TRBJ1-5; 9 bases are shared with TRBD1. The germline CDR1 and CDR2 sequences are DFQATT and SNEGSKA (reference sequence). J gave up 1 base and V 3 bases, and 10 bases lay outside the gene matches. This CDR3 contains 17 residues. The CDR3 here is CSASDGQGKKSNQPQHF. CDR3 in DNA: TGCAGTGCTAGTGATGGACAGGGGAAAAAGAGCAATCAGCCCCAGCATTTT.

The chain joins TRBV3-1 (or the pseudogene TRBV3-2) to TRBJ2-2; 14 positions agree with TRBD2. CDR1 and CDR2 (germline): LGHDT, YNNKEL (reference sequence). The CDR3 is 23 residues long. Trimming removed 1 base from V and 0 bases from J; junction bases left unmatched: 16. The CDR3 protein is CASSQVWQAGGLAGVTNTGELFF. The CDR3 DNA reads TGTGCCAGCAGCCAAGTTTGGCAGGCTGGGGGACTAGCGGGAGTGACGAACACCGGGGAGCTGTTTTTT.

The rearrangement uses TRBV19 and TRBJ1-1, with TRBD1 matching 12 bases. Trimming at V came to 7 bases and at J to 10 bases, leaving 7 bases not matched to a gene. This CDR3 comprises 13 residues. Looked up from germline, CDR1 is LNHDA and CDR2 is SQIVND (reference sequence). CDR3 bases: TGTGCCAGTAAGGGACAGGGGGCGTTAGGAGCTTTCTTT. It specifies CASKGQGALGAFF.

The chain is built from TRBV19 and TRBJ2-1; 9 bases are shared with TRBD1. The V segment lost 5 bases and the J segment 8 bases; nucleotides outside the gene matches: 4. The CDR3 totals 13 residues. The germline gives CDR1 LNHDA, CDR2 SQIVND (reference sequence). CDR3 DNA: TGTGCCAGTAGTCAGGGGACAGGGTATGAGCAGTTCTTC. It translates to CASSQGTGYEQFF.

V and J are TRBV28 and TRBJ1-2, with D uncertain. V was shortened by 9 bases and J by 4 bases, with 15 bases between the two germline ends. The CDR3 runs 13 residues. Germline loops: CDR1 MDHEN, CDR2 SYDVKM. The CDR3, as DNA: TGTGCCAGTTGCGACGGAGGAGGCTATGGCTACACCTTC. It yields the protein CASCDGGGYGYTF.

V and J are TRBV28 and TRBJ2-7, with 8 bases matching TRBD1. The V gene end was trimmed by 4 bases and the J gene end by 2 bases; junction bases not matched to a gene: 7. The CDR3 consists of 15 residues. Looked up from germline, CDR1 is MDHEN and CDR2 is SYDVKM. CDR3 in DNA: TGTGCCAGCAGTTCGGACAGGGATTTTCCCTACGAGCAGTACTTC. This encodes CASSSDRDFPYEQYF.